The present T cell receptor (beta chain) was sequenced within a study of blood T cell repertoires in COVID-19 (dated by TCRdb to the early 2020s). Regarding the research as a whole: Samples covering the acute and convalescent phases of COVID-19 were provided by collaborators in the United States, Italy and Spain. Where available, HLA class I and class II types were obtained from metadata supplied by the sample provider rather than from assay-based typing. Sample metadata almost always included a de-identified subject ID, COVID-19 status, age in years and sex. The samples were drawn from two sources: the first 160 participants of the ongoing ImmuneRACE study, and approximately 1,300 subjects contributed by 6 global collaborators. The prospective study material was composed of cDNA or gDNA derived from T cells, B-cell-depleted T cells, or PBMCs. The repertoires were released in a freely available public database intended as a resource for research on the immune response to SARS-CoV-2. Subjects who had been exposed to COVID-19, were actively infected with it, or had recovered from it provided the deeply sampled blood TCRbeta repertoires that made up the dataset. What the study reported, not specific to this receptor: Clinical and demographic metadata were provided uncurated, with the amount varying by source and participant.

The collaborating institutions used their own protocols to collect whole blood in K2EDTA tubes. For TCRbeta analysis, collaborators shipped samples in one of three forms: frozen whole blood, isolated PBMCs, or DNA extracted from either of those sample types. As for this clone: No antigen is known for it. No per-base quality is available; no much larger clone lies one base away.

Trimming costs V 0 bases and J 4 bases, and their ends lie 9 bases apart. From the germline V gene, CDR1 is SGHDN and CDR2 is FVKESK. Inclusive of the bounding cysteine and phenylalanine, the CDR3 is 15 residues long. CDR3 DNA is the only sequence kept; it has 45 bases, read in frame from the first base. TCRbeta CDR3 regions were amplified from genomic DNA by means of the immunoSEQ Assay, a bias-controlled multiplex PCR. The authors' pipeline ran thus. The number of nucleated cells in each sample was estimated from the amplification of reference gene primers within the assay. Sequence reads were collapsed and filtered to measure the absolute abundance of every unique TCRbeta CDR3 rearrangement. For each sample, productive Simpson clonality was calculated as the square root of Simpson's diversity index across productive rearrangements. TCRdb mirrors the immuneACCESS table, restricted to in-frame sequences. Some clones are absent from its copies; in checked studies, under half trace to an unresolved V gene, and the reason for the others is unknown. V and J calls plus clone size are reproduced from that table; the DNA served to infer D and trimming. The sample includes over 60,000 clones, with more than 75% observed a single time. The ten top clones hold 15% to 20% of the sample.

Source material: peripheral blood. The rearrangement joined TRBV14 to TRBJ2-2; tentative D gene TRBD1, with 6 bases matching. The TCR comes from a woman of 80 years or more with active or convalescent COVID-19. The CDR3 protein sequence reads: CASSQDMGATGELFF. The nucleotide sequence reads TGTGCCAGCAGCCAAGATATGGGGGCCACCGGGGAGCTGTTTTTT.